The T cell receptor beta chain described here comes from a study of T cells in Graves' hyperthyroidism and ophthalmopathy. PBMCs came from 8.5 to 10 ml fresh peripheral blood. Study results and caveats: In the analysis, a 13 V-J model separated ophthalmopathy from stable hyperthyroidism. In blood, most of the thyroid clonotypes expanded above 0.001 were also present. In validation, the model predicted ophthalmopathy. These predictions came a median roughly six months before onset.

The CDR3 sequence is 14 residues long. V lost 7 bases to trimming and J lost 1 base, with 14 bases between them. The germline V gene has CDR1 SGHRS and CDR2 YFSETQ. This clonotype was seen many times. Antigen: not known. TCR beta CDR3 sequences were amplified from RNA transcripts. The study used the HTBI primer set for a first-round RT-PCR of the TCR CDR3. TCRdb reprocessed the multiplex PCR reads with MiXCR, giving one entry per CDR3 protein. The data show hundreds of thousands of distinct CDR3 sequences, with about 14% seen just once and around 13% held by the top ten. The material sequenced was blood. This clonotype was obtained from a woman in her forties or fifties with Graves' ophthalmopathy. This sequence joins TRBV5-1 and TRBJ1-1; D is unclear. This chain's CDR3 is CASAQFAPNTEAFF. CDR3 DNA sequence: TGCGCCAGCGCGCAATTCGCGCCGAACACTGAAGCTTTCTTT.